The entry below describes one T cell receptor beta chain. Its antigen is unknown. On average, the one heparinised blood draw given by each donor was around 110 mL. Central memory, naive, regulatory and stem cell-like memory CD4+ cells were sorted by CD45RO/CCR7/CD25/CD127/CD95/CD27. The germline gives CDR1 SGHVS, CDR2 FNYEAQ. V lost 0 bases to trimming and J lost 0 bases, with 8 bases between them. The CDR3 consists of 16 residues. Expressed TCRB transcripts were sequenced because the entire RNA isolate underwent reverse transcription. TCRdb's table, derived via immunoSEQ multiplex PCR, lists solely in-frame clones and lacks some. The sample has around 650,000 clones, under 15% seen once; the top ten hold more than 0.09%. This sample is part of a study of beta chain features in type 1 diabetes. Study-level points and caveats: Moderately but significantly shorter TCRB CDR3s were found in Type 1 diabetes patients in all four CD4+ subsets. PCR might favor shorter templates, but any such skew would affect patients and controls equally.

V usage is TRBV7-6 and J usage is TRBJ1-4, with D unresolved. The receptor was derived from a man in his thirties or forties with type 1 diabetes. Sequencing was done on a sample of naive CD4+ T cells from blood. The CDR3 DNA reads as TGTGCCAGCAGCTTAGCCGAAGTTGCAACTAATGAAAAACTGTTTTTT. Amino acid sequence: CASSLAEVATNEKLFF.